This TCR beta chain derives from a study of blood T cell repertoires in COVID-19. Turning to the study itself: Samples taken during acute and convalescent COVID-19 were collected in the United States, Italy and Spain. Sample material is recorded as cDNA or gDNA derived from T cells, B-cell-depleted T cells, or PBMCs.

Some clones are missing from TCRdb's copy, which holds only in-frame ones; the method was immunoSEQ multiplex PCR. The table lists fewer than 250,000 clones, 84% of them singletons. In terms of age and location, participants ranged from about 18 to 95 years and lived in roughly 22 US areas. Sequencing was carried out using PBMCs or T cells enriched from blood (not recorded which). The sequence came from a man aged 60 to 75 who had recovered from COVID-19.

The chain's CDR3 is CASSFDRDSRFFTEAFF. The CDR3 DNA sequence: TGTGCCAGCAGCTTCGACCGGGACTCCCGCTTTTTCACTGAAGCTTTCTTT. The chain has TRBV5-6 and TRBJ1-1; a weak D match, TRBD1 (5 bases). The CDR3 has 17 amino acids. Trimming took off 2 bases at V and 4 bases at J, with 21 bases between the two ends. The germline V gene has CDR1 SGHDT and CDR2 YYEEEE.